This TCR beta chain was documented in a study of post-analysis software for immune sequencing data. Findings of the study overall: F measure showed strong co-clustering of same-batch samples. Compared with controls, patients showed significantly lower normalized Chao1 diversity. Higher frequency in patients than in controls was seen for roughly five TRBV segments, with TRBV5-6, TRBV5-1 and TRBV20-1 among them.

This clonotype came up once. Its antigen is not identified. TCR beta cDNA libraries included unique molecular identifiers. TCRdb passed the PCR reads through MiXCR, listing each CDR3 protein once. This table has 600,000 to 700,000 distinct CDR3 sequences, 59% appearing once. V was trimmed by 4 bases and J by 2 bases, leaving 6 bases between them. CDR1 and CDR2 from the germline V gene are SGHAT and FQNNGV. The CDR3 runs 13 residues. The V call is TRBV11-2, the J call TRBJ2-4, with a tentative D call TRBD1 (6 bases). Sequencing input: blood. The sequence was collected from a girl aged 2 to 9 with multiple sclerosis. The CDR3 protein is CASSWDTKNIQYF. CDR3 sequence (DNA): TGTGCCAGCAGCTGGGACACCAAAAACATTCAGTACTTC.